These T cell receptor beta chains were read from a single sample in a study of regulatory T cells in long-lasting Graves disease. TCRdb analysed the multiplex PCR reads with MiXCR anew, one entry per CDR3 protein. There are 500,000 to 800,000 distinct CDR3 sequences in the sample; around 30% occur only once, and around 42% lies in the top ten. Sequencing used peripheral blood mononuclear cells (PBMCs), obtained when the disease was refractory, from a patient treated with antithyroid drugs. These receptors all come from a female donor with Graves disease. Each CDR3 is given with its conserved first and last residue. The D gene is left open where the match is weak. Part of the rows lack a size; the others show once, few, many or a class for expanded clones.

TRBJ2-7	many	TRBD2	TRBV6-1	TGTGCCAGCAGCGGACGGACTAGCGGGAGCTACGAGCAGTACTTC	CASSGRTSGSYEQYF
TRBJ1-5	few	TRBD1	TRBV27	TGTGCCAGCAGTCCGGGACAGGGTCGCGGCAATCAGCCCCAGCATTTT	CASSPGQGRGNQPQHF
TRBJ1-3	few	TRBD1	TRBV28	TGTGCCAGCCGCGACAGGGGCGCAGGAGGAAACACCATATATTTT	CASRDRGAGGNTIYF
TRBJ1-2	many	TRBD1	TRBV15	TGTGCCACCAGCCTTGGGACAGGGGGCACTGGCTACACCTTC	CATSLGTGGTGYTF
TRBJ1-4	few	TRBD1	TRBV29-1	TGCAGCGTTGAGGACAGGGCCTCAACTAATGAAAAACTGTTTTTT	CSVEDRASTNEKLFF
TRBJ1-4	.	.	TRBV2	TGTGCCAGCAAGGTGGTGAGGGCGGGTGAAAAACTGTTTTTT	CASKVVRAGEKLFF
TRBJ2-5	few	.	TRBV15	TGTGCCACCAGCAGAGGCGGTGAGGAGACCCAGTACTTC	CATSRGGEETQYF
TRBJ1-3	.	TRBD1	TRBV5-4	TGTGCCAGCAGCATCACAGGGACAGTCTCTGGAAACACCATATATTTT	CASSITGTVSGNTIYF
TRBJ2-7	.	.	TRBV7-6	TGTGCCAGCAGCCCTAGACCAGCGTACGAGCAGTACTTC	CASSPRPAYEQYF
TRBJ1-5	.	.	TRBV19	TGTGCCAGTAGTATTGGCGACAGACAGGTCAATCAGCCCCAGCATTTT	CASSIGDRQVNQPQHF
TRBJ1-1	.	.	TRBV29-1	TGCAGCGTTGAAGGCAGGGGTAAGGGGGTCACTGAAGCTTTCTTT	CSVEGRGKGVTEAFF
TRBJ1-1	.	.	TRBV6-2/TRBV6-3	TGTGCCAGCAGTTACTCGTGGACCCGAGACACTGAAGCTTTCTTT	CASSYSWTRDTEAFF
TRBJ1-2	many	.	TRBV6-5	TGTGCCAGCAGTTGGTCGGGGGTGGGAGGCTACACCTTC	CASSWSGVGGYTF
TRBJ2-7	.	TRBD1	TRBV5-1	TGCGCCAGCAGCTTGGGGTTAGGGGGCGAATACGAGCAGTACTTC	CASSLGLGGEYEQYF
TRBJ2-7	few	TRBD2	TRBV27	TGTGCCAGCTCCCAATATAGCGGGAGCAACGAGCAGTACTTC	CASSQYSGSNEQYF
TRBJ1-1	.	TRBD1	TRBV15	TGTGCCACCAGCAGAGGACCGGGGACAGGTGAAGCTTTCTTT	CATSRGPGTGEAFF
TRBJ2-5	.	TRBD2	TRBV19	TGTGCCAGTAGTATAGGAGCGGGAGGGAAACAGACCCAGTACTTC	CASSIGAGGKQTQYF
TRBJ1-1	.	.	TRBV30	TGTGCCTGGAGTAAGGCAACGGGCACTGAAGCTTTCTTT	CAWSKATGTEAFF
TRBJ1-2	once	.	TRBV7-9	TGTGCCAGCAGCTTAGTCGCAGGGGAAGACTATGGCTACACCTTC	CASSLVAGEDYGYTF
TRBJ2-2	.	TRBD2	TRBV13	TGTGCCAGCAGCACAGTTGGCGGGGGGAACACCGGGGAGCTGTTTTTT	CASSTVGGGNTGELFF
TRBJ1-5	.	.	TRBV30	TGTGCCTGGAGTCCGGGGACCGGCAGGCAGCCCCAGCATTTT	CAWSPGTGRQPQHF
TRBJ2-1	.	TRBD2	TRBV5-1	TGCGCCAGCAGCCCGGGAGGGCCGGTGGATGAGCAGTTCTTC	CASSPGGPVDEQFF
TRBJ1-5	few	.	TRBV6-1	TGTGCCAGCAGTCTTTCCGAGAATCAGCCCCAGCATTTT	CASSLSENQPQHF
TRBJ1-2	few	.	TRBV20-1	TGCAGTGCTAGAGAGGGCATAGACCTTAACTATGGCTACACCTTC	CSAREGIDLNYGYTF
TRBJ2-7	many	.	TRBV10-1	TGCGCCAGTCTACTCGGGGTGGAGGAGCAGTACTTC	CASLLGVEEQYF
TRBJ1-2	.	.	TRBV7-2	TGTGCCAGCAGCTTAGGAGGCAGGGAAGCTGGCTACACCTTC	CASSLGGREAGYTF
TRBJ1-2	.	TRBD1	TRBV11-2	TGTGCCAGCAGCACCCGGCCCCGGGACAGGGGGACGGGCTACACCTTC	CASSTRPRDRGTGYTF
TRBJ1-2	many	.	TRBV6-1	TGTGCCAGCATCTACGCCTACCCGGACTATGGCTACACCTTC	CASIYAYPDYGYTF
TRBJ2-5	many	TRBD2	TRBV2	TGTGCCAGCAGTGAAGTCACTAGCGGGGGGCAGACCCAGTACTTC	CASSEVTSGGQTQYF
TRBJ1-3	.	.	TRBV27	TGTGCCAGCAGTTTAGGAACAGGGCTCTCTGGAAACACCATATATTTT	CASSLGTGLSGNTIYF